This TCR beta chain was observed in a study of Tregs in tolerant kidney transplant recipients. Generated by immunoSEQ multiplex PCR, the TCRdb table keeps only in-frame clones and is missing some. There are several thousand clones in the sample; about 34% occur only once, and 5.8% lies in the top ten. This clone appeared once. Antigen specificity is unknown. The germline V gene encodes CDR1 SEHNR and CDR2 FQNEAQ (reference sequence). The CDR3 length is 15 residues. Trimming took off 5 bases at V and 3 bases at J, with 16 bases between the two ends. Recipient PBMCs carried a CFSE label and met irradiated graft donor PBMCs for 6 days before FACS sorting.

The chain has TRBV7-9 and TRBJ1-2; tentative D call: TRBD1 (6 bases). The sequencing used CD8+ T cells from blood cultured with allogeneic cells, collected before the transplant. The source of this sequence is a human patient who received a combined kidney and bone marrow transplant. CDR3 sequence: CASSHISGTYYGYTF. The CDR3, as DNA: TGTGCCAGCAGCCATATAAGCGGGACATACTATGGCTACACCTTC.